The 16 T cell receptor beta chains below all came from one sample that was sequenced in a study of T cells in Graves' hyperthyroidism and ophthalmopathy. Amplification of TCR beta CDR3 regions was performed using RNA transcripts as template. In the first-round RT-PCR of the TCR CDR3, the HTBI primer set was used. TCRdb fed the multiplex PCR reads into MiXCR, producing one record per CDR3 protein. In the table there are fewer than 650,000 distinct CDR3 sequences, more than 13% of which are singletons. Input material: blood. These receptors originate from a young woman with Graves' ophthalmopathy.

A word on this clonotype: A read error is possible here, since a much larger clone lies one base away. The genes are TRBV3-1 and TRBJ2-1; 9 bases map to TRBD2. Germline CDR1 is LGHDT and CDR2 is YNNKEL (reference sequence). The CDR3 length is 16 residues. Here the CDR3 reads CASGQAGGLALNEQFF. The DNA for the CDR3 is TGTGCCAGCGGCCAAGCGGGAGGACTAGCCCTCAATGAGCAGTTCTTC.

This clonotype came up a few times. The J gene is TRBJ2-7, the V gene TRBV27; 7 positions match TRBD1. The germline CDR1 and CDR2 sequences are MNHEY and SMNVEV (reference sequence). J was trimmed by 5 bases and V by 2 bases; bases with no gene match: 3. The CDR3 is 13 residues long. CDR3 in amino acids: CASSLKQGHEQYF. The CDR3 nucleotides read TGTGCCAGCAGTTTAAAACAGGGGCACGAGCAGTACTTC.

In this sample, this clonotype turned up many times. A junction boundary mismatches the germline segment, possibly from a read error. CDR3 coding DNA: TGTGCCAGCAGTTTGGGTCAGGGGAACGCTGAAGCTTTCTTT. This encodes CASSLGQGNAEAFF. The chain combines TRBV28 with TRBJ1-1, with TRBD1 as a possible D gene (6 bases). From germline, CDR1 is MDHEN and CDR2 SYDVKM. This CDR3 is 14 amino acids long.

In regard to this clonotype: This may be a read error, as it is one base from a much larger clone. The chain links TRBV30 to TRBJ2-1; no definite D call. CDR3 length: 13 amino acids. From germline, CDR1 is GTSNPN and CDR2 SVGIG (reference sequence). The CDR3 region has the DNA TGTGCCTGTAGTGTCTGGCAGTACAATGAGCAGTTCTTC. This sequence encodes CACSVWQYNEQFF.

Many counts were recorded for this clonotype. The chain employs TRBV5-5 and TRBJ2-2; D remains unclear. The CDR3 contains 15 residues. Germline V gene data show CDR1 as SGHKS and CDR2 as YYEKEE (reference sequence). V dropped 1 base and J dropped 0 bases, with 7 bases sitting between them. The chain's CDR3 is CASSLLGTNTGELFF. The CDR3 coding sequence is TGTGCCAGCAGCTTGCTGGGGACGAACACCGGGGAGCTGTTTTTT.

The sample holds a few counts of this clonotype. The chain joins TRBV3-1 to TRBJ1-1; D is uncertain. The CDR3 has 16 residues. Deletions cut 1 base from V and 3 bases from J, with 15 bases between. Germline values: CDR1 LGHDT, CDR2 YNNKEL (reference sequence). This CDR3 is CASSQGWMGMDTEAFF. CDR3 in DNA: TGTGCCAGCAGCCAAGGGTGGATGGGGATGGACACTGAAGCTTTCTTT.

The chain couples TRBV6-1 to TRBJ2-4, with D unresolved. Per germline, CDR1 MNHNS and CDR2 SASEGT. The ends were cut back, 6 bases at V and 4 bases at J, with 10 bases in the middle. The CDR3 loop spans 13 amino acids. The DNA of the CDR3 is TGTGCCAGCAGAACGGACGGGAAAAACATTCAGTACTTC. As protein: CASRTDGKNIQYF.

This clonotype was observed many times. J is TRBJ2-1 and V is TRBV20-1, with D tentatively TRBD2 (6 bases). Germline V gene sequence: CDR1 DFQATT, CDR2 SNEGSKA (reference sequence). This CDR3 has 14 amino acids. The chain's CDR3 is CRCRGAGSYNEQFF. The CDR3 DNA is TGCAGGTGCCGGGGTGCGGGGTCCTACAATGAGCAGTTCTTC.

In its sample, this clonotype was seen a few times. The rearrangement uses TRBV30 and TRBJ2-1; 7 bases are shared with TRBD1. Unmatched junction bases numbered 7, after V lost 8 bases and J lost 3 bases. The germline gives CDR1 GTSNPN, CDR2 SVGIG (reference sequence). CDR3 size: 13 residues. CDR3 residues: CAADRQGYNEQFF. The CDR3 nucleotides are TGTGCCGCCGACAGACAGGGCTACAATGAGCAGTTCTTC.

This clonotype was recorded a few times. This CDR3 is CASSFTRGQGQPQHF. For the CDR3, the DNA is TGTGCCAGTAGTTTCACCCGGGGACAGGGACAGCCCCAGCATTTT. The chain couples TRBV19 to TRBJ1-5; 9 bases fit TRBD1. CDR1 is LNHDA and CDR2 is SQIVND in the germline V gene (reference sequence). The CDR3 loop spans 15 amino acids. V trimming: 5 bases; J trimming: 7 bases; junction bases outside the gene matches: 9.

J is TRBJ1-1 and V is TRBV7-2; the D is unclear. This CDR3 is built from 13 residues. V was shortened by 5 bases and J by 4 bases, with 11 bases between the two germline ends. The V gene's germline CDR1 is SGHTA and CDR2 FQGNSA. The DNA of the CDR3 is TGTGCCAGCAGCGGGCAGGTAACCACTGAAGCTTTCTTT. Amino acid sequence: CASSGQVTTEAFF.

This clonotype came up a few times. The chain recombines TRBV7-9 with TRBJ2-1; possibly TRBD1 or TRBD2 for D (5 bases each). V lost 5 bases and J 13 bases, leaving 9 bases between the germline ends. The CDR3 is 10 residues long. The V gene's germline CDR1 is SEHNR and CDR2 FQNEAQ (reference sequence). In DNA form, the CDR3 reads TGTGCCAGCAGCAACCGGGACCAGTTCTTC. It codes for CASSNRDQFF.

The rearrangement uses TRBV3-1 and TRBJ2-1; 11 bases match TRBD2. Unmatched junction bases numbered 16, after V lost 6 bases and J lost 6 bases. Germline V gives CDR1 LGHDT, CDR2 YNNKEL (reference sequence). The CDR3 is made up of 18 amino acids. For the CDR3, the DNA is TGTGCCAGCAGTCACCTGATACCCCTAGCGGGAGGATCCAATGAGCAGTTCTTC. It specifies CASSHLIPLAGGSNEQFF.

This clonotype was recorded at least ten times. The rearrangement joins TRBV27 to TRBJ2-1; 8 bases match TRBD2. The V gene end was trimmed by 5 bases and the J gene end by 0 bases; junction bases not matched to a gene: 12. The CDR3 is 18 amino acids. Germline-derived CDR1 and CDR2 are MNHEY and SMNVEV (reference sequence). As DNA, the CDR3 is TGTGCCAGCAGTGCCACCTCTAGCGGGCCTAGCTCCTACAATGAGCAGTTCTTC. As protein: CASSATSSGPSSYNEQFF.

This clonotype was recorded many times. The chain couples TRBV28 to TRBJ1-5; D unclear. From germline, CDR1 is MDHEN and CDR2 SYDVKM. CDR3 size: 11 residues. With 6 bases removed from V and 3 bases from J, the gap between germline ends came to 3 bases. The CDR3 bases are TGTGCCAGCAGCAACAATCAGCCCCAGCATTTT. Its translation is CASSNNQPQHF.

In this sample, this clonotype turned up many times. The V gene is TRBV12-3 or TRBV12-4, the J gene TRBJ2-3; D not certain. With 3 bases removed from V and 2 bases from J, the gap between germline ends came to 15 bases. The CDR3 contains 16 residues. For the CDR3, the DNA is TGTGCCAGCAGTTTCGGTCGCAAGGGTCCCACAGATACGCAGTATTTT. It encodes CASSFGRKGPTDTQYF.